These 26 T cell receptor beta chains originate from one sample sequenced in a study of blood T cell repertoires in COVID-19. The protocol was immunoSEQ multiplex PCR, while the TCRdb copy is restricted to in-frame clones and leaves out a portion. Of fewer than 150,000 clones listed, approximately 86% were seen once; the top ten hold around 17%. Material for sequencing was peripheral blood. These receptors all stem from a woman between 45 and 60 years old who had recovered from COVID-19.

CDR3 loop: CASSPGSNRAETQYF. The DNA of the CDR3 is TGCGCCAGCAGCCCAGGGTCGAACAGGGCGGAGACCCAGTACTTC. The chain combines TRBV4-1 with TRBJ2-5, with D possibly matching TRBD1 (6 bases). Trimming removed 4 bases at V and 5 bases at J, with 17 bases between. Per the germline V gene, CDR1 is MGHRA and CDR2 is YSYEKL. CDR3 length equals 15 residues.

The chain combines TRBV30 with TRBJ1-6; D remains ambiguous. V was clipped by 8 bases and J by 14 bases, with 13 bases between them. Germline V gene lookup returns CDR1 GTSNPN and CDR2 SVGIG (reference sequence). This CDR3 spans 10 amino acids. The CDR3 region is CAAREFTLHF. CDR3 nucleotide sequence: TGTGCCGCCCGGGAGTTCACCCTCCACTTT.

Concerning this clone itself: At the DNA level, this CDR3 is encoded by other sequences in the same sample as well. The gene calls are TRBV10-2 and TRBJ2-3, with D unresolved. Germline values: CDR1 WSHSY, CDR2 SAAADI. CDR3 size: 12 residues. The germline V and J ends were trimmed by 8 bases and 4 bases, with 10 bases remaining between them. The CDR3 protein is CASLGGPDTQYF. The CDR3 nucleotides read TGCGCCAGCCTCGGCGGCCCAGATACGCAGTATTTT.

This rearrangement joins TRBV5-3 to TRBJ2-1; D may be TRBD1 (6 bases). TRBV5-3 is an open reading frame, and its role is uncertain. CDR3 size: 18 residues. V dropped 3 bases and J dropped 0 bases, with 19 bases sitting between them. The CDR3, as DNA: TGTGCCAGAAGCTGGGTATGGTCAGCGGACAGCTCCTACAATGAGCAGTTCTTC. This sequence encodes CARSWVWSADSSYNEQFF.

This chain connects TRBV7-8 to TRBJ1-4; maybe TRBD1 (6 bases). V lost 5 bases to trimming and J lost 5 bases, with 18 bases between them. CDR1 is SGHVS and CDR2 is FQNEAQ in the germline V gene. This CDR3 contains 16 residues. The CDR3 reads CASSPRQGRGNEKLFF. CDR3 in DNA: TGTGCCAGCAGCCCACGGCAGGGGAGGGGGAATGAAAAACTGTTTTTT.

V and J are TRBV5-1 and TRBJ2-7; TRBD2 might be the D (6 bases). The CDR3 totals 16 residues. The germline V gene encodes CDR1 SGHRS and CDR2 YFSETQ. V was trimmed by 2 bases and J by 1 base, leaving 16 bases between them. DNA of the CDR3: TGCGCCAGCAGCTTTTTGTCCGGGACTGGATCCTACGAGCAGTACTTC. Amino acid sequence: CASSFLSGTGSYEQYF.

The chain links TRBV5-4 to TRBJ2-5; TRBD2 agrees at 9 bases. The CDR3 runs 14 residues. The germline V gene has CDR1 SGHNT and CDR2 YYREEE (reference sequence). With V trimmed by 1 base and J by 4 bases, 2 bases remained unmatched. The CDR3 loop reads CASSLQAGGETQYF. As DNA, the CDR3 is TGTGCCAGCAGCTTGCAAGCGGGGGGAGAGACCCAGTACTTC.

The chain couples TRBV6-2 or TRBV6-3 to TRBJ1-5; maybe TRBD1 (5 bases). Germline V gives CDR1 MNHEY, CDR2 SVGEGT. The V end was cut by 6 bases, the J end by 4 bases, with 13 bases between. The CDR3 length is 14 residues. The DNA of the CDR3 is TGTGCCAGCAGCTCGACAGCACCTAATCAGCCCCAGCATTTT. Translation gives CASSSTAPNQPQHF.

This rearrangement joins TRBV6-5 to TRBJ2-3; the D gene is possibly TRBD2 (7 bases). Germline V lookup: CDR1 MNHEY, CDR2 SVGAGI. Trimming removed 7 bases from V and 6 bases from J, with 17 bases in between. CDR3 length equals 14 residues. DNA of the CDR3: TGTGCCAGCACTTTGCGGGGGCGAGGGGATACGCAGTATTTT. It encodes CASTLRGRGDTQYF.

The V call is TRBV29-1, the J call TRBJ2-5; 11 positions agree with TRBD2. The CDR3 covers 14 residues. After removal of 7 bases from V and 5 bases from J, the junction contained 9 bases not matched to a gene. Germline V gene data show CDR1 as SQVTM and CDR2 as ANQGSEA. CDR3 sequence reads: CSASASGGWETQYF. The DNA of the CDR3 is TGCAGCGCGAGTGCTAGCGGGGGGTGGGAGACCCAGTACTTC.

The sample holds one count of this clone. V usage is TRBV29-1 and J usage is TRBJ2-5; D uncertain. V lost 5 bases and J 4 bases, leaving 8 bases between the germline ends. CDR1 SQVTM and CDR2 ANQGSEA come from the germline V gene. This CDR3 is built from 11 residues. For the CDR3, the DNA is TGCAGCGTTACCACCGGAGAGACCCAGTACTTC. Translated, it gives CSVTTGETQYF.

This rearrangement joins TRBV18 to TRBJ2-1; TRBD2 is a possible D gene (6 bases). CDR3 length: 14 amino acids. Per germline, CDR1 KGHSH and CDR2 LQKENI. V was clipped by 6 bases and J by 7 bases, with 16 bases between them. The CDR3 protein is CASSPTSGSNEQFF. CDR3 in DNA: TGTGCCAGCTCGCCGACTAGTGGGTCGAATGAGCAGTTCTTC.

The chain carries TRBV3-1 (or the pseudogene TRBV3-2) and TRBJ2-1; TRBD2 agrees at 10 bases. The CDR3 is made up of 19 amino acids. With V trimmed by 0 bases and J by 0 bases, 8 bases remained unmatched. The germline V gene has CDR1 LGHDT and CDR2 YNNKEL (reference sequence). CDR3 protein: CASSQELLAGLSSYNEQFF. The CDR3 DNA is TGTGCCAGCAGCCAAGAACTACTAGCGGGGCTTTCCTCCTACAATGAGCAGTTCTTC.

The rearrangement uses TRBV7-2 and TRBJ2-7, with D possibly matching TRBD2 (5 bases). The V end was cut by 1 base, the J end by 3 bases, with 19 bases between. The CDR3 runs to 17 residues. Germline V CDR1 and CDR2: SGHTA, FQGNSA. This chain's CDR3 is CASSLGGLGRLGYEQYF. Written as DNA, the CDR3 is TGTGCCAGCAGCTTAGGTGGGTTGGGGAGACTTGGCTACGAGCAGTACTTC.

Ten or more counts support this clone. CDR3 amino acids: CASRPGLAGGETQYF. Written as DNA, the CDR3 is TGTGCCAGCAGACCGGGACTAGCGGGGGGGGAGACCCAGTACTTC. This chain connects TRBV6-5 to TRBJ2-5, with 16 bases aligning to TRBD2. Looked up from germline, CDR1 is MNHEY and CDR2 is SVGAGI. This CDR3 comprises 15 residues. V dropped 6 bases and J dropped 5; count of bases not matched to a gene: 3.

The chain uses TRBV7-2 and TRBJ1-1, with D perhaps TRBD1 (6 bases). V lost 1 base and J 2 bases, leaving 11 bases between the germline ends. The length of the CDR3 is 15 residues. Germline loops: CDR1 SGHTA, CDR2 FQGNSA. The CDR3 nucleotides read TGTGCCAGCAGCTTAGGGGGGCCATTTAACACTGAAGCTTTCTTT. It encodes CASSLGGPFNTEAFF.

The CDR3 region is CASSTRGTEAFF. The DNA of the CDR3 is TGTGCCAGCAGTACTAGGGGGACTGAAGCTTTCTTT. The chain joins TRBV6-5 to TRBJ1-1, with D possibly TRBD1 on 6 matching bases. Germline assignment: CDR1 MNHEY and CDR2 SVGAGI. The CDR3 has 12 amino acids. With 5 bases removed from V and 5 bases from J, the gap between germline ends came to 9 bases.

This chain uses TRBV6-1 with TRBJ2-7, with TRBD1 as a possible D gene (5 bases). CDR3 size: 13 residues. Germline V gene data show CDR1 as MNHNS and CDR2 as SASEGT. Trimming took 2 bases from V and 3 from J, leaving 8 bases between them. This chain's CDR3 is CASSESQDYEQYF. In DNA, the CDR3 is TGTGCCAGCAGTGAATCACAGGACTACGAGCAGTACTTC.

The rearrangement joins TRBV4-2 to TRBJ1-2; 9 nucleotides match TRBD1. Germline CDR1 LGHNA, CDR2 YNFKEQ. The CDR3 runs to 20 residues. The trim removed 4 bases at V and 4 bases at J, leaving 22 bases unmatched. The CDR3: CASSPEMATPYRGLGYGYTF. The CDR3 region has the DNA TGTGCCAGCAGCCCCGAGATGGCCACCCCCTACAGGGGGCTCGGCTATGGCTACACCTTC.

V usage is TRBV7-9 and J usage is TRBJ2-1; the match to TRBD2 covers 8 bases. The germline gives CDR1 SEHNR, CDR2 FQNEAQ (reference sequence). CDR3 length: 15 amino acids. With 4 bases clipped from V and 0 bases from J, the junction kept 2 bases outside the gene matches. The chain's CDR3 is CASSWGLGSYNEQFF. For the CDR3, the DNA is TGTGCCAGCAGCTGGGGACTAGGCTCCTACAATGAGCAGTTCTTC. Full variable domain (remainder filled in from reference TRBV7-9 and TRBJ2-1): DTGVSQNPRHKITKRGQNVTFRCDPISEHNRLYWYRQTLGQGPEFLTYFQNEAQLEKSRLLSDRFSAERPKGSFSTLEIQRTEQGDSAMYLCASSWGLGSYNEQFFGPGTRLTVL.

This chain uses TRBV4-3 with TRBJ1-2, with D maybe TRBD1 (6 bases). Trimming took 3 bases from V and 2 from J, leaving 10 bases between them. CDR3 length equals 14 residues. Germline lookup yields CDR1 LGHNA and CDR2 YSLEER. CDR3 nucleotides: TGCGCCAGCAGCCAGGACAGAGGCAACTATGGCTACACCTTC. It is translated as CASSQDRGNYGYTF.

The chain links TRBV4-1 to TRBJ2-5; TRBD2 agrees at 8 bases. Germline V CDR1 and CDR2: MGHRA, YSYEKL. This CDR3 comprises 14 residues. V trimming: 4 bases; J trimming: 6 bases; junction bases outside the gene matches: 7. CDR3 loop: CASSRTSGEKTQYF. The CDR3 DNA is TGCGCCAGCAGCCGTACTAGCGGAGAAAAGACCCAGTACTTC.

The CDR3 here is CASSLVSGGSYEQYF. For the CDR3, the DNA is TGCGCCAGCAGCTTGGTGTCAGGGGGCTCCTACGAGCAGTACTTC. This chain connects TRBV5-1 to TRBJ2-7; TRBD1 aligns across 7 bases. Losses at the gene ends were 0 bases for V and 0 bases for J; bases not matched to a gene: 3. CDR3 size: 15 residues. In germline, CDR1 is SGHRS, CDR2 YFSETQ.

The V and J genes are TRBV7-6 and TRBJ1-2, with 9 bases that match TRBD1. The V and J ends lost 0 bases and 4 bases, in that order; junction bases with no gene match: 3. The CDR3 is 15 residues long. The germline V gene has CDR1 SGHVS and CDR2 FNYEAQ. The chain's CDR3 is CASSLAETGGYGYTF. The CDR3 DNA reads as TGTGCCAGCAGCTTAGCCGAGACAGGGGGCTATGGCTACACCTTC.

The rearrangement uses TRBV5-6 and TRBJ1-3; 9 bases fit TRBD1. J gave up 8 bases and V 4 bases, and 7 bases lay outside the gene matches. The CDR3 contains 14 residues. In germline, CDR1 is SGHDT, CDR2 YYEEEE. The CDR3 sequence is CASSAQGARDTIYF. The DNA for the CDR3 is TGTGCCAGCAGCGCACAGGGGGCGCGGGACACCATATATTTT.

This clone has just a few counts. Other DNA sequences in this sample translate to the same CDR3. CDR3 DNA: TGTGCCAGCAGCTTAACGGGAAACACTGAAGCTTTCTTT. Amino acids: CASSLTGNTEAFF. The chain is built from TRBV7-9 and TRBJ1-1; D gene ambiguous. Germline CDR1 and CDR2: SEHNR and FQNEAQ (reference sequence). V was shortened by 2 bases and J by 2 bases, with 6 bases between the two germline ends. The CDR3 contains 13 residues.